This is a list of T cell receptor beta chains from one sample in a study of T-cell reconstitution after alpha-beta-depleted transplantation in children. TCRdb processed the PCR reads anew with MiXCR; each CDR3 protein has one entry. The sample gives about 610,000 distinct CDR3 sequences, roughly a tenth of which show up once; about 4.3% is in the top ten. The source was PBMCs from the stem cell graft donor, collected from the stem cell graft. The receptors were gathered from a human donor who donated a stem cell graft to a child with acute myeloid leukemia. Each CDR3 is given with its conserved first and last residue. A D gene is named only where the DNA matches it firmly. Only some rows state a clone size, as once, few, many or a class for expanded clones.

V	size	D	J	CDR3	DNA
TRBV3-1	many	NA	TRBJ2-2	CASSHLAANTGELFF	TGTGCCAGCAGCCATTTGGCGGCGAACACCGGGGAGCTGTTTTTT
TRBV9	few	TRBD1	TRBJ2-2	CASSAGDRDGGELFF	TGTGCCAGCAGCGCGGGGGACAGGGATGGCGGGGAGCTGTTTTTT
TRBV20-1	NA	TRBD2	TRBJ2-3	CCARQAGRVTPTDTQYF	TGCTGTGCAAGGCAAGCGGGAAGGGTCACGCCCACAGATACGCAGTATTTT
TRBV20-1	NA	NA	TRBJ2-1	CCARFLTAGSYNEQFF	TGCTGTGCTCGATTCCTGACGGCGGGGTCCTACAATGAGCAGTTCTTC
TRBV10-2	few	TRBD2	TRBJ2-1	CATTGRLAGGRNEQFF	TGCGCCACAACGGGCAGGCTAGCGGGAGGAAGAAATGAGCAGTTCTTC
TRBV30	few	TRBD2	TRBJ2-1	CAWNPNPASGRASSYNEQFF	TGTGCCTGGAATCCCAACCCGGCTAGCGGGAGGGCCAGCTCCTACAATGAGCAGTTCTTC
TRBV12-3/TRBV12-4	many	NA	TRBJ2-2	CASSLGLGLGVPGELFF	TGTGCCAGCAGTTTAGGGCTTGGTCTAGGGGTACCCGGGGAGCTGTTTTTT
TRBV6-2/TRBV6-3	few	TRBD2	TRBJ2-7	CASSSTAGTKTYEQYF	TGTGCCAGCAGTTCCACCGCCGGGACTAAGACCTACGAGCAGTACTTC
TRBV24-1	NA	TRBD1	TRBJ1-2	CATSDPVSGQVGGYTF	TGTGCCACCAGTGATCCCGTTTCAGGACAGGTCGGTGGCTACACCTTC
TRBV20-1	NA	TRBD2	TRBJ2-3	CSARDEGLADTDTQYF	TGCAGTGCTAGAGATGAGGGCCTAGCGGACACAGATACGCAGTATTTT
TRBV5-1	many	TRBD1	TRBJ2-3	CASSSTFPGQGATDTQYF	TGCGCCAGCAGCTCCACCTTCCCGGGACAGGGGGCCACAGATACGCAGTATTTT
TRBV10-3	NA	NA	TRBJ2-1	CAIRDSGDEQFF	TGTGCCATCAGGGACTCGGGGGACGAGCAGTTCTTC
TRBV20-1	few	NA	TRBJ2-1	CSASGPGNEQFF	TGCAGTGCTAGCGGGCCGGGGAATGAGCAGTTCTTC
TRBV5-1	few	TRBD1	TRBJ2-7	CASSTGTGGSNEQYF	TGCGCCAGCTCAACCGGGACAGGGGGCAGCAACGAGCAGTACTTC
TRBV6-2/TRBV6-3	many	NA	TRBJ2-3	CASSYSIGTPTDTQYF	TGTGCCAGCAGTTACTCGATAGGGACTCCCACAGATACGCAGTATTTT